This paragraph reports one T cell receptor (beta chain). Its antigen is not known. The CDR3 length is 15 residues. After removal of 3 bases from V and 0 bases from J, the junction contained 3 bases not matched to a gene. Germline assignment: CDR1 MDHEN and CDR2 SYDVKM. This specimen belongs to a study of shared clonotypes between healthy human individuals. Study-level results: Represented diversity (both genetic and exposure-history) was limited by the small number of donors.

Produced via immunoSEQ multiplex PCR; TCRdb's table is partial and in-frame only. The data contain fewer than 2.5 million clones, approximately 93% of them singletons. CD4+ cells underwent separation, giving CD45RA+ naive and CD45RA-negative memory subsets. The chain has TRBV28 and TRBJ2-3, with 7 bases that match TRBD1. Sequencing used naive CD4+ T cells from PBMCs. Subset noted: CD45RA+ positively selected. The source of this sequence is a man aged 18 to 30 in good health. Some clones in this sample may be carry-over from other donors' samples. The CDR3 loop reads CASSFPGQSTDTQYF. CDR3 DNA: TGTGCCAGCAGTTTCCCGGGACAGAGCACAGATACGCAGTATTTT.